What follows describes a single T cell receptor (beta chain). V gave up 5 bases and J gave up 0 bases; unmatched junction bases: 12. CDR3 length equals 18 residues. The germline V gene encodes CDR1 PRHDT and CDR2 FYEKMQ (reference sequence). The source of the sample is a study of T cell changes during pregnancy in multiple sclerosis. Assay: immunoSEQ multiplex PCR; the TCRdb copy retains only in-frame clones and omits some. This table holds 71,000 or so clones, approximately 90% found once. Sequenced material: peripheral blood, taken in the third trimester of pregnancy. The chain couples TRBV13 to TRBJ2-1; 8 positions agree with TRBD2. This clonotype was obtained from a female donor with multiple sclerosis, enrolled in a pregnancy study. The CDR3 loop reads CASSVRSKAGASYNEQFF. The DNA of the CDR3 is TGTGCCAGCAGCGTTAGGTCCAAAGCGGGAGCCTCCTACAATGAGCAGTTCTTC.